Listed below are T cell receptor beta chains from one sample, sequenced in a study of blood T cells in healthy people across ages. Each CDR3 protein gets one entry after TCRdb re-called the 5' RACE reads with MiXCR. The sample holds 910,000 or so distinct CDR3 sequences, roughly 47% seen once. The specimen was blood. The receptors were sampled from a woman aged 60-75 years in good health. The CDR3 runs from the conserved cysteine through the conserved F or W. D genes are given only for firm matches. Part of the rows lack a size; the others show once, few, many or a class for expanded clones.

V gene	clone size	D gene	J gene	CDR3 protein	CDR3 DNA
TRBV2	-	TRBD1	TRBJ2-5	CASEQGAETQYF	TGTGCCAGCGAACAGGGGGCAGAGACCCAGTACTTC
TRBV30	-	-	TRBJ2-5	CAWSAGQETQYF	TGTGCCTGGAGCGCAGGACAAGAGACCCAGTACTTC
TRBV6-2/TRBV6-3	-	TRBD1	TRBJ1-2	CASSLRIQGARVGYTF	TGTGCCAGCAGCCTTCGAATACAGGGGGCGCGAGTCGGCTACACCTTC
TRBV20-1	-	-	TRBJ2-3	CSARDLTGGDTQYF	TGCAGTGCTAGAGATCTGACCGGGGGAGATACGCAGTATTTT
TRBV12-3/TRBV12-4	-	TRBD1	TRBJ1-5	CASSRSGGQGLGNQPQHF	TGTGCCAGCAGTCGATCAGGTGGACAGGGGTTAGGCAATCAGCCCCAGCATTTT
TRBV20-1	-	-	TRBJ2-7	CSARLHNEQYF	TGCAGTGCGAGACTACACAATGAGCAGTACTTC
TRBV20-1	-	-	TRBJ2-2	CSAWTTRTGELFF	TGCAGTGCGTGGACTACCCGGACCGGGGAGCTGTTTTTT
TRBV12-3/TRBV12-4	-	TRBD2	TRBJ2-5	CASRLAGGPVVTQYF	TGTGCCAGCAGATTAGCGGGAGGGCCGGTTGTGACCCAGTACTTC
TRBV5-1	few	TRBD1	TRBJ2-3	CASASGTGGTDTQYF	TGCGCCAGCGCATCCGGGACAGGGGGTACAGATACGCAGTATTTT
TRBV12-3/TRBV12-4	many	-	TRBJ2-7	CASSLAWAEQYF	TGTGCCAGCAGTTTAGCCTGGGCCGAGCAGTACTTC
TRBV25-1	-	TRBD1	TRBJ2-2	CASSAPWGQGNTGELFF	TGTGCCAGCAGTGCTCCGTGGGGACAGGGGAACACCGGGGAGCTGTTTTTT
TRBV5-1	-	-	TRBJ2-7	CASRDDAYEQYF	TGCGCCAGCAGGGACGACGCCTACGAGCAGTACTTC
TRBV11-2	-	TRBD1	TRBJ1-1	CASSSRRLQGDTEAFF	TGTGCCAGCAGCAGTAGGAGGCTACAGGGGGACACTGAAGCTTTCTTT
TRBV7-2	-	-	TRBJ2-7	CASSTRLTPYEQYF	TGTGCCAGCAGCACAAGACTAACCCCCTACGAGCAGTACTTC
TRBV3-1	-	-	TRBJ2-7	CASSRRARGSYEQYF	TGTGCCAGCAGCCGGAGGGCCCGCGGGTCCTACGAGCAGTACTTC
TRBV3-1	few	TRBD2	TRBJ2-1	CASSQDLQREFNEQFF	TGTGCCAGCAGCCAAGATCTCCAGCGGGAGTTCAATGAGCAGTTCTTC
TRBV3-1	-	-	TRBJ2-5	CASSRDFSYNEQYF	TGTGCCAGCAGCCGGGACTTCTCCTACAATGAGCAGTACTTC
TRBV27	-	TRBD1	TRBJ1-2	CASRPGQNNYGYTF	TGTGCCAGCAGACCGGGACAGAATAACTATGGCTACACCTTC
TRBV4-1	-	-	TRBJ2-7	CASSQVGRRVGGEQYF	TGCGCCAGCAGCCAAGTTGGTAGGCGAGTTGGGGGCGAGCAGTACTTC
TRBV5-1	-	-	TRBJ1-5	CASSLDGRTTAPQHF	TGCGCCAGCAGCTTGGATGGTCGGACGACGGCGCCCCAGCATTTT
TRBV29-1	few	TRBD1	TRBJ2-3	CSVEKGQGAYTQYF	TGCAGCGTTGAGAAAGGACAGGGGGCTTATACGCAGTATTTT
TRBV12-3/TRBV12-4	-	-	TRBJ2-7	CASSQDRDQLSLIDEQYF	TGTGCCAGCAGCCAAGATCGAGACCAATTATCTTTGATCGACGAGCAGTACTTC
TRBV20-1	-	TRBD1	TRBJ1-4	CSARDPTGTGIEKLFF	TGCAGTGCTAGAGACCCAACCGGGACAGGGATAGAAAAACTGTTTTTT
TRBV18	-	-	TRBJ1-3	CASSPPQGNTIYF	TGTGCCAGCTCACCACCGCAGGGAAACACCATATATTTT
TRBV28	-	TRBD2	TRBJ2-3	CASSFVRGSGTDTQYF	TGTGCCAGCAGTTTTGTTCGCGGGAGTGGAACAGATACGCAGTATTTT